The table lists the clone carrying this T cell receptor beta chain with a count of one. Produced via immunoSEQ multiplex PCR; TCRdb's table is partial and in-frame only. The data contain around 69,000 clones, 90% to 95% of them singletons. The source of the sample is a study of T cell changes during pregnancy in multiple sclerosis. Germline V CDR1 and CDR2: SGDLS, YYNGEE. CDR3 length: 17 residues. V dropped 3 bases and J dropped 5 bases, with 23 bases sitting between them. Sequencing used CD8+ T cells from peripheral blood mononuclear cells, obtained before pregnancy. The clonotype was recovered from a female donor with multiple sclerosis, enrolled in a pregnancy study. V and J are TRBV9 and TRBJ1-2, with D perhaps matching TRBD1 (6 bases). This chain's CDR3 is CASSASKMGGRLYGYTF. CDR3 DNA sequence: TGTGCCAGCAGCGCATCGAAGATGGGGGGGCGGTTGTATGGCTACACCTTC. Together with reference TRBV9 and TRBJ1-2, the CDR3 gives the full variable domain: DSGVTQTPKHLITATGQRVTLRCSPRSGDLSVYWYQQSLDQGLQFLIQYYNGEERAKGNILERFSAQQFPDLHSELNLSSLELGDSALYFCASSASKMGGRLYGYTFGSGTRLTVV.